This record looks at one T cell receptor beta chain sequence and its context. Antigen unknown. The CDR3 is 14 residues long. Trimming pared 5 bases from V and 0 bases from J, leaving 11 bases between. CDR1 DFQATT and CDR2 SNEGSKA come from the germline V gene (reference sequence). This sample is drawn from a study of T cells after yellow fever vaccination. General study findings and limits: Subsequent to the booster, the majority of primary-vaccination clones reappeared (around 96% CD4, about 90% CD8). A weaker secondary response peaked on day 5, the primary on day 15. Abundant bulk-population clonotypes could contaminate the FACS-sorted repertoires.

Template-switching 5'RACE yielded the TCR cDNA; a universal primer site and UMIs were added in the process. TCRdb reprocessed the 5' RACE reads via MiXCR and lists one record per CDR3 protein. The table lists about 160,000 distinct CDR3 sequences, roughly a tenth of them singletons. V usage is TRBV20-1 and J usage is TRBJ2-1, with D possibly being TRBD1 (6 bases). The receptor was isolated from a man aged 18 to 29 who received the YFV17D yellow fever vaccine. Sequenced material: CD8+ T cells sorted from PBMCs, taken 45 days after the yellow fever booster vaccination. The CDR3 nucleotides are TGCAGTGCTCAGGACAGCAGCTCCTACAATGAGCAGTTCTTC. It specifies CSAQDSSSYNEQFF.